This T cell receptor (beta chain) was retrieved from a study of shared clonotypes between healthy human individuals. Whole-study context: Ranging from 18 to 49 in age, donors were two women and three men. Every donor yielded three CD4 naive, three CD4 memory, two CD8 naive and one CD8 memory plate. Study-level findings and limits: Four donors had 4% to 6.5% of their naive CD4 clonotypes in common. Among donors, clonotype sharing was expected to be affected by sequencing depth.

V gave up 10 bases and J gave up 2 bases, with 15 bases separating them. There are 13 residues in the CDR3. Germline V gene lookup returns CDR1 ENHRY and CDR2 SYGVKD. On this clone: What it binds is not known.

TCRdb keeps only in-frame clones here, not all; method: immunoSEQ multiplex PCR. Of approximately 1,500,000 clones listed, roughly 98% are singletons. The specimen sequenced was naive CD4+ T cells sorted from blood. Subset here: CD45RA+ positively selected. This receptor was obtained from a man aged 30-40 years in good health. The rearrangement links TRBV10-3 to TRBJ2-7; D is unclear. The CDR3 bases are TGTGCCAGTACGGCCGGGCCAACCTACGAGCAGTACTTC. Translation gives CASTAGPTYEQYF.